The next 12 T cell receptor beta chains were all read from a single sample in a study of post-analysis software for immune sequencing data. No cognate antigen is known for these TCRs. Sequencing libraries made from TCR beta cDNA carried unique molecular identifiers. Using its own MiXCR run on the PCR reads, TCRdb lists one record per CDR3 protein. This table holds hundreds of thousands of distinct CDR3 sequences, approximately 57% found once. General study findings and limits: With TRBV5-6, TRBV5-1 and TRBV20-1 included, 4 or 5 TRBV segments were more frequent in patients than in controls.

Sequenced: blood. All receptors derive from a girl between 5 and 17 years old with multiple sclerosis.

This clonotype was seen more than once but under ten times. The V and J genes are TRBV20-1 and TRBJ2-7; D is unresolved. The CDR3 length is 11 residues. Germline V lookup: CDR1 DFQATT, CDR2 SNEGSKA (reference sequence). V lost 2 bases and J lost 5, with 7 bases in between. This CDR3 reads CSARIGDEQYF. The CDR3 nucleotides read TGCAGTGCTAGAATTGGGGACGAGCAGTACTTC.

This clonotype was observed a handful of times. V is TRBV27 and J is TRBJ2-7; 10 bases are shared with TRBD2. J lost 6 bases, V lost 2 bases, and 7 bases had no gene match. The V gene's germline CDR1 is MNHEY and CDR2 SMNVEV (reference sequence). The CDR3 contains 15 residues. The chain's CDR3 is CASSLKASGSLEQYF. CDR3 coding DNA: TGTGCCAGCAGTTTAAAGGCTAGCGGGAGTCTCGAGCAGTACTTC.

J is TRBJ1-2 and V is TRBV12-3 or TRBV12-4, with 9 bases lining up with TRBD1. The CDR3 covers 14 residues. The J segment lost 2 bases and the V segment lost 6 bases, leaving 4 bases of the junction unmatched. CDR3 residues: CASRNRGLNYGYTF. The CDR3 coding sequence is TGTGCCAGCAGGAACAGGGGGCTAAACTATGGCTACACCTTC.

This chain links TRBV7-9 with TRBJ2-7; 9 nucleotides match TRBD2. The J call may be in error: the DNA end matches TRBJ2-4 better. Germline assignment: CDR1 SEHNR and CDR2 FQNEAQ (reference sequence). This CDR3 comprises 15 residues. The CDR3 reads CASSLGVAGANIQYF. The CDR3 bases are TGTGCCAGCAGCCTGGGGGTAGCGGGAGCAAACATTCAGTACTTC.

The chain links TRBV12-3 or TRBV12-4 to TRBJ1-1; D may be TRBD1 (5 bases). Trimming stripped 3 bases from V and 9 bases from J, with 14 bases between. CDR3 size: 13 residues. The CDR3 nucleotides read TGTGCCAGCAGTTTCACGGGACGTACTAAAGCTTTCTTT. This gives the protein CASSFTGRTKAFF.

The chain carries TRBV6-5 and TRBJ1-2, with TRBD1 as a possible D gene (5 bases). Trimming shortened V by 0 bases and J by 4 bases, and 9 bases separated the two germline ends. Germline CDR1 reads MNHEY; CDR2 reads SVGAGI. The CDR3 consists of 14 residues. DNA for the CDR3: TGTGCCAGCAGTTACTCAGCCGGGGGCTATGGCTACACCTTC. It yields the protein CASSYSAGGYGYTF.

The CDR3 bases are TGCGCCAGCAGCTTGTGGGAGGCCAGAGATGAAAAACTGTTTTTT. This encodes CASSLWEARDEKLFF. The genes are TRBV5-1 and TRBJ1-4; D not resolved. V was clipped by 1 base and J by 6 bases, with 13 bases between them. Germline CDR1 SGHRS, CDR2 YFSETQ. The CDR3 is made up of 15 amino acids. The variable domain in full, with the rest retrieved from reference TRBV5-1 and TRBJ1-4, is KAGVTQTPRYLIKTRGQQVTLSCSPISGHRSVSWYQQTPGQGLQFLFEYFSETQRNKGNFPGRFSGRQFSNSRSEMNVSTLELGDSALYLCASSLWEARDEKLFFGSGTQLSVL.

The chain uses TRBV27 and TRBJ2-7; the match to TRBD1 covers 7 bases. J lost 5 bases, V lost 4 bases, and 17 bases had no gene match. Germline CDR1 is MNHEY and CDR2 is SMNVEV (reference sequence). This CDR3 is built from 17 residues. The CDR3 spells CASSSSYPWQGVNEQYF. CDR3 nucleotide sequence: TGTGCCAGCAGTTCCTCCTACCCGTGGCAGGGGGTGAACGAGCAGTACTTC.

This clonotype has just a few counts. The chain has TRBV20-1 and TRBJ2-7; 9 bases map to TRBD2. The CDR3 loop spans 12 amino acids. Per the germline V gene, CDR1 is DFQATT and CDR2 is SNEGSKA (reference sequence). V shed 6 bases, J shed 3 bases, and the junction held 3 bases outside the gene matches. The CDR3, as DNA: TGCAGTGCCATAGCGGGAGTCTACGAGCAGTACTTC. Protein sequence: CSAIAGVYEQYF.

CDR3 DNA sequence: TGCAGTGCTAGAGACGGACAACTCAATGAGCAGTTCTTC. Translated: CSARDGQLNEQFF. This chain connects TRBV20-1 to TRBJ2-1; TRBD1 is a possible D gene (5 bases). This CDR3 is built from 13 residues. V was clipped by 0 bases and J by 6 bases, with 9 bases between them. The germline CDR1 and CDR2 sequences are DFQATT and SNEGSKA (reference sequence).

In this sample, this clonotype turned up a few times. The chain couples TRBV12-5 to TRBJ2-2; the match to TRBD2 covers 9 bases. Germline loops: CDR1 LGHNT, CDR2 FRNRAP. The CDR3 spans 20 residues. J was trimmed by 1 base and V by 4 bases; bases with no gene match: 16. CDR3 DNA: TGTGCTAGTGGTTGGTCCCGGGTTAGCGGGAGTTTCAGGAACACCGGGGAGCTGTTTTTT. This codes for CASGWSRVSGSFRNTGELFF.

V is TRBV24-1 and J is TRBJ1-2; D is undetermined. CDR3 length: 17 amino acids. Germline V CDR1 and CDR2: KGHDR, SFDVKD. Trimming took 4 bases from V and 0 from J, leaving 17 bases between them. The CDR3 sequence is CATSEASDGDPNYGYTF. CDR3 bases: TGTGCCACCAGTGAAGCCTCGGACGGAGACCCTAACTATGGCTACACCTTC.